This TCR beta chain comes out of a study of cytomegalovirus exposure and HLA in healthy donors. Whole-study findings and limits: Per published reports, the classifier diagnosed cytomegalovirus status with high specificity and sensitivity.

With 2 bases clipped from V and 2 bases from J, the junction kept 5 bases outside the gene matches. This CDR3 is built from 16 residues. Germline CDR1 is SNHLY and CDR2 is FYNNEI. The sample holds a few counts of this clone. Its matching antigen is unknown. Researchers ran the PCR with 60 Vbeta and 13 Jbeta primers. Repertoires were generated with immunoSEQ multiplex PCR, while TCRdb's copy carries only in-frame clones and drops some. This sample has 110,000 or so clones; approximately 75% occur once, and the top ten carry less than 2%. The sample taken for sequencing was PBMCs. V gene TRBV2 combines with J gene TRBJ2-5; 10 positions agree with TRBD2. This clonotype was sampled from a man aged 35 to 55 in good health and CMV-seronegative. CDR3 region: CASSEPLAGTQETQYF. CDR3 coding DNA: TGTGCCAGCAGTGAACCACTAGCGGGGACTCAAGAGACCCAGTACTTC.